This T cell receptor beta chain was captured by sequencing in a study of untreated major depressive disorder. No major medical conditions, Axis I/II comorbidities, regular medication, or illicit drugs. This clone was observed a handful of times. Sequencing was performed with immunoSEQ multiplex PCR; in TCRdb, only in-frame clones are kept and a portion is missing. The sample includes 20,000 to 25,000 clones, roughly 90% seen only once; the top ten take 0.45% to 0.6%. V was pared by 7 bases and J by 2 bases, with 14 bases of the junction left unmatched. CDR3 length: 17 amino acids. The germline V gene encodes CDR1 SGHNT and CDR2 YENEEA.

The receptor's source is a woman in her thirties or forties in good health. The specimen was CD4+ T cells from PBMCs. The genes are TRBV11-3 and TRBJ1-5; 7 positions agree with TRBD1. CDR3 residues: CASNPIRDSACNQPQHF. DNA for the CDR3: TGTGCCAGCAACCCGATCCGGGACAGTGCCTGCAATCAGCCCCAGCATTTT.